What follows describes a single T cell receptor beta chain. Using immunoSEQ multiplex PCR, the repertoire was profiled, and TCRdb retains in-frame clones only, with some absent. Here the sample spans roughly 26,000 clones, about 86% being singletons. The sample belongs to a study of STAT5B mutations in CD4+ large granular lymphocyte leukemia. The CDR3 length is 14 residues. After removal of 4 bases from V and 10 bases from J, the junction contained 13 bases not matched to a gene. Germline V lookup: CDR1 SGHDT, CDR2 YYEEEE. This sequence was found in a human donor in good health. Sample: CD4+ T cells from blood buffy coats. This chain connects TRBV5-6 to TRBJ1-1; 7 bases agree with TRBD1. CDR3 loop: CASSGAGGAMGAFF. CDR3 sequence (DNA): TGTGCCAGCAGCGGGGCAGGGGGGGCAATGGGAGCTTTCTTT.